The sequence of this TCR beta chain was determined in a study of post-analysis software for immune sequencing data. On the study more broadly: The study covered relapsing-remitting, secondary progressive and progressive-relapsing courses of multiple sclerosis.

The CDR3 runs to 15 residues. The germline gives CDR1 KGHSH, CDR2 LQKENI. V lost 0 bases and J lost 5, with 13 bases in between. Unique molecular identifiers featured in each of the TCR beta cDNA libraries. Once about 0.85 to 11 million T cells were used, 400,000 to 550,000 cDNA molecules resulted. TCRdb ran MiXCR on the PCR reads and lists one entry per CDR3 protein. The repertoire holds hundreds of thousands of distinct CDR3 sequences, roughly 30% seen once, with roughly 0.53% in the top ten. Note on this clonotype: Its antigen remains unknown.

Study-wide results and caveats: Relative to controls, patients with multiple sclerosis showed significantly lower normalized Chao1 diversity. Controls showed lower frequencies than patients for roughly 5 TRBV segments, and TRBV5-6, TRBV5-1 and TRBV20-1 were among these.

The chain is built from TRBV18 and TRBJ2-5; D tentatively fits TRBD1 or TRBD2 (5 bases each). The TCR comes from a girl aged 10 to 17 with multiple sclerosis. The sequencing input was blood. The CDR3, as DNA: TGTGCCAGCTCACCACCAGGGACGGGACGGGAGACCCAGTACTTC. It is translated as CASSPPGTGRETQYF.